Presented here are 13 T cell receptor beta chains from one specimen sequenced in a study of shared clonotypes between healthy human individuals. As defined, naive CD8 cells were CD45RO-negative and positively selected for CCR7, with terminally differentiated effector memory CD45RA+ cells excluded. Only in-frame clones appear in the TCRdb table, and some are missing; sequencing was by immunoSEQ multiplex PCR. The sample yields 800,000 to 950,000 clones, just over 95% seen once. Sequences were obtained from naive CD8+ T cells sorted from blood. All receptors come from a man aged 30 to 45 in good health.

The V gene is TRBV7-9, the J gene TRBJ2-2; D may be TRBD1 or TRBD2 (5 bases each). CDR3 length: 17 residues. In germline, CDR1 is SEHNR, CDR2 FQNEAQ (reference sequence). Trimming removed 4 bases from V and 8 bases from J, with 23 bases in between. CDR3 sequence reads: CASSSSSGTPGTGELFF. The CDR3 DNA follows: TGTGCCAGCAGCTCGTCCTCCGGGACGCCCGGGACGGGGGAGCTGTTTTTT. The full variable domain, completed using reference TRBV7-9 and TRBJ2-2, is DTGVSQNPRHKITKRGQNVTFRCDPISEHNRLYWYRQTLGQGPEFLTYFQNEAQLEKSRLLSDRFSAERPKGSFSTLEIQRTEQGDSAMYLCASSSSSGTPGTGELFFGEGSRLTVL.

CDR3 loop: CASSAPGLAGSNTGELFF. CDR3 nucleotide sequence: TGTGCCAGCAGCGCACCGGGACTAGCGGGCTCAAACACCGGGGAGCTGTTTTTT. The chain joins TRBV13 to TRBJ2-2; 12 nucleotides agree with TRBD2. The V gene's germline CDR1 is PRHDT and CDR2 FYEKMQ (reference sequence). With 5 bases clipped from V and 2 bases from J, the junction kept 9 bases outside the gene matches. This CDR3 is built from 18 residues. The whole variable domain, remainder taken from reference TRBV13 and TRBJ2-2, is AAGVIQSPRHLIKEKRETATLKCYPIPRHDTVYWYQQGPGQDPQFLISFYEKMQSDKGSIPDRFSAQQFSDYHSELNMSSLELGDSALYFCASSAPGLAGSNTGELFFGEGSRLTVL.

In nucleotides, the CDR3 is TGTGCCAGCAGCTTAGGCACCAGGTATCTCGAGCAGTACTTC. It codes for CASSLGTRYLEQYF. The chain uses TRBV11-1 and TRBJ2-7; D not resolved. The germline V and J ends were trimmed by 1 base and 6 bases, with 13 bases remaining between them. Germline lookup yields CDR1 SGHAT and CDR2 FQDESV (reference sequence). This CDR3 has 14 amino acids.

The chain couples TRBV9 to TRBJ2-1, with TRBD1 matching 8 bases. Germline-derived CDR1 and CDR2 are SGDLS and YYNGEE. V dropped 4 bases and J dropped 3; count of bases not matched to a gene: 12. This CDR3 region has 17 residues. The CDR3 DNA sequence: TGTGCCAGCAGCTCAAGACAACCCGGGACAGGCTACAATGAGCAGTTCTTC. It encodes CASSSRQPGTGYNEQFF.

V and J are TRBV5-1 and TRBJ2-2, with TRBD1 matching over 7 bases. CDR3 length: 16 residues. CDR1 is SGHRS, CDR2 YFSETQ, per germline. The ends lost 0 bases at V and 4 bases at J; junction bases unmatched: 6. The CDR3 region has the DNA TGCGCCAGCAGCTTGGACAGGGGCAGAGGCACCGGGGAGCTGTTTTTT. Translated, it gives CASSLDRGRGTGELFF.

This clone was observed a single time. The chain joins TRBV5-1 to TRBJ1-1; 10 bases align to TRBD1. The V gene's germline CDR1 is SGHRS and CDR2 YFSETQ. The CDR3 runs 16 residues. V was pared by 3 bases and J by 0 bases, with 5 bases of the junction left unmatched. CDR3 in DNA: TGCGCCAGCAGCTCGGGGGACAGGGGCTTGAACACTGAAGCTTTCTTT. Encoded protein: CASSSGDRGLNTEAFF.

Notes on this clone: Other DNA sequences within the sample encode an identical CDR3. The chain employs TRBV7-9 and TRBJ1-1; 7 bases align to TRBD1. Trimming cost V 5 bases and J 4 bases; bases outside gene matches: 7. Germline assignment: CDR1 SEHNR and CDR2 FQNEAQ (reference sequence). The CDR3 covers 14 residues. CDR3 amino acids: CASSPTGTGTEAFF. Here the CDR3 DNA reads TGTGCCAGCAGCCCGACAGGGACGGGCACTGAAGCTTTCTTT.

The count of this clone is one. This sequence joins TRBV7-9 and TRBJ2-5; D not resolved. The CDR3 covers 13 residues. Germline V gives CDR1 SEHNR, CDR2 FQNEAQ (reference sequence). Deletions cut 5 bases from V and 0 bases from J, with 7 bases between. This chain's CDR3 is CASSRKYQETQYF. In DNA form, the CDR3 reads TGTGCCAGCAGCCGAAAGTACCAAGAGACCCAGTACTTC.

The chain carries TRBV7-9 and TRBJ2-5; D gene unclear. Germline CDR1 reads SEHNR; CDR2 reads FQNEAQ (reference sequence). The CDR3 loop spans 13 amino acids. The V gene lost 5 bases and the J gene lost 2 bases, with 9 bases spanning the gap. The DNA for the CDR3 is TGTGCCAGCAGCGTACAACGACAAGAGACCCAGTACTTC. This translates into CASSVQRQETQYF.

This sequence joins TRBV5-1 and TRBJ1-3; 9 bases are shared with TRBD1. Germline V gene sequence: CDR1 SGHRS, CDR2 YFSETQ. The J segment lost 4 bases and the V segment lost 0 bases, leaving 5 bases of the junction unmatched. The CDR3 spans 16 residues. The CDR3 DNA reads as TGCGCCAGCAGCTTGGGACAGGGGGAACTAGGAAACACCATATATTTT. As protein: CASSLGQGELGNTIYF.

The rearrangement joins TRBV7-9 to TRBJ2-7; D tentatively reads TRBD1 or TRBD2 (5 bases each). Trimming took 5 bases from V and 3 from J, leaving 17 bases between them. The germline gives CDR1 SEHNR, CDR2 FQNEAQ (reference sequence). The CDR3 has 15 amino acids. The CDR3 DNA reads TGTGCCAGCAGCGGGTCCGGGACCCCTGGCTACGAGCAGTACTTC. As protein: CASSGSGTPGYEQYF.

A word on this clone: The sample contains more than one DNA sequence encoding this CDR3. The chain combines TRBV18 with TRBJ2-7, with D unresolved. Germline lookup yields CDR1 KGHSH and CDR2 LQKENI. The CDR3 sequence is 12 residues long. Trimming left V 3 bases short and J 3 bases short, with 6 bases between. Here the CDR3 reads CASSPTSYEQYF. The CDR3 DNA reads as TGTGCCAGCTCACCCACCAGCTACGAGCAGTACTTC.

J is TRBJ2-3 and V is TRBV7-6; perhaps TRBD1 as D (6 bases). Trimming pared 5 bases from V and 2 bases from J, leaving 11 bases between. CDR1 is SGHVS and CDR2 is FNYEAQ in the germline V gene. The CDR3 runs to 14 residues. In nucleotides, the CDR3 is TGTGCCAGCAGCCGGGACACCTACACAGATACGCAGTATTTT. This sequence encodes CASSRDTYTDTQYF.